A selection of T cell receptor beta chains follows, all from one sample in a study of T cells in Graves' hyperthyroidism and ophthalmopathy. TCRdb redid the calling of the multiplex PCR reads with MiXCR, one entry per CDR3 protein. This sample has about 840,000 distinct CDR3 sequences, with over 35% found just once. Sequenced: blood. These receptors all stem from a man between 18 and 29 years old with Graves' hyperthyroidism. Each CDR3 is given with its conserved first and last residue. The order of the fields is CDR3 protein, J gene, V gene.

cdr3_aa: CAISDGILPSQETQYF
j_call: TRBJ2-5
v_call: TRBV10-3

cdr3_aa: CASSLEGRRNTEAFF
j_call: TRBJ1-1
v_call: TRBV5-1

cdr3_aa: CASTQGDSVRGTIYF
j_call: TRBJ1-3
v_call: TRBV14

cdr3_aa: CASGRGGSSYNSPLHF
j_call: TRBJ1-6
v_call: TRBV2

cdr3_aa: CSAASGGDTGELFF
j_call: TRBJ2-2
v_call: TRBV29-1

cdr3_aa: CSAKRLAGGMETQYF
j_call: TRBJ2-5
v_call: TRBV20-1

cdr3_aa: CASSPGLPSSGANVLTF
j_call: TRBJ2-6
v_call: TRBV25-1

cdr3_aa: CSVESPSAYEQYF
j_call: TRBJ2-7
v_call: TRBV29-1

cdr3_aa: CSARDPSPKGTEAFF
j_call: TRBJ1-1
v_call: TRBV20-1

cdr3_aa: CASSFRGHATNEKLFF
j_call: TRBJ1-4
v_call: TRBV7-3

cdr3_aa: CASSLEATTANVLTF
j_call: TRBJ2-6
v_call: TRBV7-2

cdr3_aa: CSVFSSGSYEQYF
j_call: TRBJ2-7
v_call: TRBV29-1

cdr3_aa: CATSSRQGMSNQPQHF
j_call: TRBJ1-5
v_call: TRBV15

cdr3_aa: CASSDPGANVLTF
j_call: TRBJ2-6
v_call: TRBV25-1

cdr3_aa: CASSQGPDRGSGGYTF
j_call: TRBJ1-2
v_call: TRBV19

cdr3_aa: CASSQDMGPNQPQHF
j_call: TRBJ1-5
v_call: TRBV4-2

cdr3_aa: CASSLQQPGNSPLHF
j_call: TRBJ1-6
v_call: TRBV7-2

cdr3_aa: CASSLTGLEMETQYF
j_call: TRBJ2-5
v_call: TRBV5-1

cdr3_aa: CASLRDAPYEQYF
j_call: TRBJ2-7
v_call: TRBV5-6

cdr3_aa: CASSSRLAGAGDTQYF
j_call: TRBJ2-3
v_call: TRBV27

cdr3_aa: CSARDRLAGENTGELFF
j_call: TRBJ2-2
v_call: TRBV20-1

cdr3_aa: CASSERRENQPQHF
j_call: TRBJ1-5
v_call: TRBV25-1

cdr3_aa: CAISEPGEKETQYF
j_call: TRBJ2-5
v_call: TRBV10-3

cdr3_aa: CASRQEQRLYTF
j_call: TRBJ1-2
v_call: TRBV2

cdr3_aa: CAVRDTNTGELFF
j_call: TRBJ2-2
v_call: TRBV10-3

cdr3_aa: CASSTRDRGDEKLFF
j_call: TRBJ1-4
v_call: TRBV7-2

cdr3_aa: CATSLSDTQYF
j_call: TRBJ2-3
v_call: TRBV15

cdr3_aa: CASSLEVPSANHYEQYF
j_call: TRBJ2-7
v_call: TRBV5-4

cdr3_aa: CASRNYSNTGELFF
j_call: TRBJ2-2
v_call: TRBV19

cdr3_aa: CASSYSNRNTGELFF
j_call: TRBJ2-2
v_call: TRBV6-5

cdr3_aa: CASSRGQGTIGSYTF
j_call: TRBJ1-2
v_call: TRBV7-9

cdr3_aa: CASSPGALRANQETQYF
j_call: TRBJ2-5
v_call: TRBV4-1

cdr3_aa: CSVEDHGGGNTEAFF
j_call: TRBJ1-1
v_call: TRBV29-1

cdr3_aa: CATSDFGSIQETQYF
j_call: TRBJ2-5
v_call: TRBV24-1

cdr3_aa: CASSLSKGSNQPQHF
j_call: TRBJ1-5
v_call: TRBV4-3

cdr3_aa: CATRSDTYGYTF
j_call: TRBJ1-2
v_call: TRBV24-1

cdr3_aa: CSARDRRETGEQYF
j_call: TRBJ2-7
v_call: TRBV20-1

cdr3_aa: CATSDWPVAGGELFF
j_call: TRBJ2-2
v_call: TRBV24-1

cdr3_aa: CASSELAAGRGPDTQYF
j_call: TRBJ2-3
v_call: TRBV25-1

cdr3_aa: CASSRSGQTRVYGYTF
j_call: TRBJ1-2
v_call: TRBV7-2

cdr3_aa: CASSQGAAGELFF
j_call: TRBJ2-2
v_call: TRBV4-3

cdr3_aa: CASSLAGTGTTQHF
j_call: TRBJ1-5
v_call: TRBV7-9

cdr3_aa: CASSAGTGDLGEDEQYF
j_call: TRBJ2-7
v_call: TRBV6-6

cdr3_aa: CASSQGTSGTPGKETQYF
j_call: TRBJ2-5
v_call: TRBV7-2

cdr3_aa: CASSVGLGGELFF
j_call: TRBJ2-2
v_call: TRBV2

cdr3_aa: CASSLAGHGNTIYF
j_call: TRBJ1-3
v_call: TRBV7-9

cdr3_aa: CASSEGTSASYEQYF
j_call: TRBJ2-7
v_call: TRBV2

cdr3_aa: CASSLAGLVEETQYF
j_call: TRBJ2-5
v_call: TRBV7-2

cdr3_aa: CASSPVRTEAFF
j_call: TRBJ1-1
v_call: TRBV7-9

cdr3_aa: CASSEIDGNQPQHF
j_call: TRBJ1-5
v_call: TRBV9

cdr3_aa: CASSLQGAYEKLFF
j_call: TRBJ1-4
v_call: TRBV7-6

cdr3_aa: CSVEESGETQYF
j_call: TRBJ2-5
v_call: TRBV29-1

cdr3_aa: CASSQDWDARSYTF
j_call: TRBJ1-2
v_call: TRBV14

cdr3_aa: CASSLASGLTEAFF
j_call: TRBJ1-1
v_call: TRBV7-2